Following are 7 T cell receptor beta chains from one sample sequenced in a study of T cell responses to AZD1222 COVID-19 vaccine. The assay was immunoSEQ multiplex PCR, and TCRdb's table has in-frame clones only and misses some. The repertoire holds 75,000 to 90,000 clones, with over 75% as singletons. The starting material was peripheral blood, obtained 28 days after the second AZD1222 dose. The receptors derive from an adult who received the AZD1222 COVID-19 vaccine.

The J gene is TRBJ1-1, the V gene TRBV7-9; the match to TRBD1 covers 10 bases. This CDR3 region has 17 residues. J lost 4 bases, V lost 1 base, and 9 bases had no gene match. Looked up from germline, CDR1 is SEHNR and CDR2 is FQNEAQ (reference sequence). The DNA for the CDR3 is TGTGCCAGCAGCTTAGGGGGGACAGGGGCGACGGGCACTGAAGCTTTCTTT. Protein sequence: CASSLGGTGATGTEAFF.

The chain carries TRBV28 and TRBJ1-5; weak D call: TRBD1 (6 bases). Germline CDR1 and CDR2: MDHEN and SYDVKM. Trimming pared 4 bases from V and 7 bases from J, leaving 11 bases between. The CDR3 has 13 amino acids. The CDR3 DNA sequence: TGTGCCAGCAGTTGGGGGCATCGGCAGCCCCAGCATTTT. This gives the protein CASSWGHRQPQHF.

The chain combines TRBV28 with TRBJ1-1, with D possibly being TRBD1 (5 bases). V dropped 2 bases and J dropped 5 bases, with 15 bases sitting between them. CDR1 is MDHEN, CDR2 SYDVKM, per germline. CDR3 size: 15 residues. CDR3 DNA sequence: TGTGCCAGCAGTTTAGGGGGGTGGGGAAGGACTGAAGCTTTCTTT. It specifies CASSLGGWGRTEAFF. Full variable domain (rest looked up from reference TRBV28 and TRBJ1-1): DVKVTQSSRYLVKRTGEKVFLECVQDMDHENMFWYRQDPGLGLRLIYFSYDVKMKEKGDIPEGYSVSREKKERFSLILESASTNQTSMYLCASSLGGWGRTEAFFGQGTRLTVV.

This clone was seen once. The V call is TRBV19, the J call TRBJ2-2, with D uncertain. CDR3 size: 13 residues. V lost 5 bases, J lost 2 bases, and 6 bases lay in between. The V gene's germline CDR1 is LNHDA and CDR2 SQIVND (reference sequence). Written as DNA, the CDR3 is TGTGCCAGTAGTCCCCTAAACACCGGGGAGCTGTTTTTT. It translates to CASSPLNTGELFF.

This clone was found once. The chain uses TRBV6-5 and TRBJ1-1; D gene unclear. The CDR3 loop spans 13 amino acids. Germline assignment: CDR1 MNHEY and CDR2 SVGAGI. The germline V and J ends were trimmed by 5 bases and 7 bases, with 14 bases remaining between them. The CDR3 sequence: CASSIERAIEAFF. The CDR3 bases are TGTGCCAGCAGTATCGAGAGGGCGATTGAAGCTTTCTTT.

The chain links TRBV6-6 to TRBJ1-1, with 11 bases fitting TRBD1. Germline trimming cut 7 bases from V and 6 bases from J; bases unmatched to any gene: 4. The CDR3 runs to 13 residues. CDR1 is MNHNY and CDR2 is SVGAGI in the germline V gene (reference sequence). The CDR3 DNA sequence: TGTGCCAGCACTGGGACAGGGGGATCTGAAGCTTTCTTT. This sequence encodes CASTGTGGSEAFF.

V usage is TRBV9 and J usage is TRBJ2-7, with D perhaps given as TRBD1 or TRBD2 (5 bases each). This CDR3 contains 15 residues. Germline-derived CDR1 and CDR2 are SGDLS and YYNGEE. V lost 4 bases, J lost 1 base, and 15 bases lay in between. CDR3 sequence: CASSTTGTESYEQYF. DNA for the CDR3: TGTGCCAGCAGCACGACGGGGACGGAGTCCTACGAGCAGTACTTC.